The present TCR beta chain was sequenced within a study of PD-1 blockade in classical Hodgkin lymphoma. Study conclusions and caveats: As was reported, newly diagnosed patients showed lower baseline TCR diversity than healthy donors did. Complete responders had baseline diversity similar to newly diagnosed patients.

Stated time point: cycle 4 day 1 (C4D1), after around six weeks of nivolumab. Every patient was affected by relapse after autologous stem cell transplantation, while exposure to brentuximab vedotin was not uniform. As for this clone: Its matching antigen is unknown.

Method: immunoSEQ multiplex PCR; TCRdb's copy keeps in-frame clones and lacks some. In the table there are 100,000 or so clones, about nine tenths of which are singletons. This CDR3 region has 12 residues. The ends lost 6 bases at V and 6 bases at J; junction bases unmatched: 4. CDR1 MDHEN and CDR2 SYDVKM come from the germline V gene. The gene calls are TRBV28 and TRBJ1-1; TRBD1 aligns across 7 bases. The specimen comprised peripheral blood mononuclear cells (PBMCs), sampled before the fourth cycle of nivolumab. This TCR came from a human donor with classical Hodgkin lymphoma. Written as DNA, the CDR3 is TGTGCCAGCAGCTCCGGGACAGCTGAAGCTTTCTTT. Translation gives CASSSGTAEAFF.